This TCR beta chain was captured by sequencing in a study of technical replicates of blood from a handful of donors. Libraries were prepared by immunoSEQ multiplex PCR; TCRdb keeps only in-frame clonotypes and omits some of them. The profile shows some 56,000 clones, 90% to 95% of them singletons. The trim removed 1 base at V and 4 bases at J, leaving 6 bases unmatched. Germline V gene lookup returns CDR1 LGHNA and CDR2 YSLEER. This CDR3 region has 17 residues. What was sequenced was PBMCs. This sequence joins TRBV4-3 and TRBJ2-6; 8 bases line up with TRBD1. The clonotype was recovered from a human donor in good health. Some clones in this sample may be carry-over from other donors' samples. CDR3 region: CASSQGDRSLGANVLTF. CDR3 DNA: TGCGCCAGCAGCCAAGGGGACAGGTCCTTGGGGGCCAACGTCCTGACTTTC.